These 22 T cell receptor beta chains came from one sample sequenced in a study of blood T cell repertoires in COVID-19. Method: immunoSEQ multiplex PCR; TCRdb's copy keeps in-frame clones and lacks some. The sample holds 100,000 to 120,000 clones, approximately 80% seen once. Sequencing was performed on peripheral blood. These receptors originate from a woman aged 70-85 years with acute or convalescent COVID-19.

The chain uses TRBV4-2 and TRBJ1-6; D is perhaps TRBD1 (5 bases). Germline values: CDR1 LGHNA, CDR2 YNFKEQ. The V end was cut by 0 bases, the J end by 10 bases, with 10 bases between. This CDR3 comprises 14 residues. CDR3: CASSQDLRGSPLHF. The CDR3 nucleotides read TGTGCCAGCAGCCAAGATCTTAGGGGATCACCCCTCCACTTT.

This CDR3 is CASSKDRVSYEQYF. CDR3 DNA sequence: TGTGCCAGCAGCAAGGACAGGGTATCCTACGAGCAGTACTTC. This rearrangement joins TRBV27 to TRBJ2-7; 8 bases fit TRBD1. In germline, CDR1 is MNHEY, CDR2 SMNVEV (reference sequence). The V gene end was trimmed by 6 bases and the J gene end by 1 base; junction bases not matched to a gene: 5. This CDR3 region has 14 residues.

The CDR3 bases are TGCGCCAGCAACAAGCGGGACCCAGGGGAGACCCAGTACTTC. As protein: CASNKRDPGETQYF. The chain links TRBV5-1 to TRBJ2-5; 7 positions agree with TRBD2. Unmatched junction bases numbered 10, after V lost 6 bases and J lost 5 bases. The CDR3 runs to 14 residues. Germline-derived CDR1 and CDR2 are SGHRS and YFSETQ.

The chain carries TRBV28 and TRBJ2-3; 7 bases fit TRBD2. The CDR3 is made up of 16 amino acids. Germline CDR1 is MDHEN and CDR2 is SYDVKM. With 3 bases clipped from V and 10 bases from J, the junction kept 16 bases outside the gene matches. The CDR3 reads CASSFQGLSNDVAQYF. The CDR3 DNA is TGTGCCAGCAGTTTTCAGGGACTATCTAACGATGTAGCGCAGTATTTT.

This clone was detected only once. The CDR3 protein is CASSGSPGTGGGGYTF. For the CDR3, the DNA is TGTGCCAGCAGTGGCTCCCCCGGGACAGGGGGCGGTGGCTACACCTTC. The chain has TRBV6-4 and TRBJ1-2; TRBD1 matches at 12 bases. The CDR3 has 16 amino acids. V shed 4 bases and J 7 bases; nucleotides not matched to a gene: 10. Germline-derived CDR1 and CDR2 are MRHNA and SNTAGT.

The gene calls are TRBV18 and TRBJ1-2; 9 bases map to TRBD1. CDR1 KGHSH and CDR2 LQKENI come from the germline V gene. This CDR3 spans 14 amino acids. Unmatched junction bases numbered 2, after V lost 2 bases and J lost 4 bases. CDR3 in amino acids: CASSPDRGGYGYTF. The CDR3 nucleotides are TGTGCCAGCTCACCAGACAGGGGGGGCTATGGCTACACCTTC.

The rearrangement uses TRBV24-1 and TRBJ1-5, with 8 bases identical to TRBD1. Trimming at V came to 4 bases and at J to 5 bases, leaving 12 bases not matched to a gene. CDR3 length: 17 residues. Germline CDR1 reads KGHDR; CDR2 reads SFDVKD. The DNA of the CDR3 is TGTGCCACCAGTGACTCAACAAGGACAGGGCCCCATCAGCCCCAGCATTTT. It is translated as CATSDSTRTGPHQPQHF.

The chain uses TRBV19 and TRBJ2-1; possible D gene TRBD1, 5 bases. V was trimmed by 5 bases and J by 0 bases, leaving 11 bases between them. The CDR3 length is 15 residues. CDR1 and CDR2 (germline): LNHDA, SQIVND (reference sequence). The DNA for the CDR3 is TGTGCCAGTAGTCCGACAGTGAGCTCCTACAATGAGCAGTTCTTC. It specifies CASSPTVSSYNEQFF.

This clone has only one observation. The chain employs TRBV3-1 (or the pseudogene TRBV3-2) and TRBJ2-3; unclear D gene. The CDR3 has 13 amino acids. V dropped 0 bases and J dropped 4 bases, with 5 bases sitting between them. CDR1 is LGHDT and CDR2 is YNNKEL in the germline V gene (reference sequence). The CDR3 coding sequence is TGTGCCAGCAGCCAAGACGGGTCAGATACGCAGTATTTT. Translation: CASSQDGSDTQYF.

In its sample, this clone was seen once. The chain recombines TRBV20-1 with TRBJ1-1; D is perhaps TRBD1 (5 bases). V shed 3 bases and J shed 4 bases, with 9 bases lying between them. Germline CDR1 is DFQATT and CDR2 is SNEGSKA (reference sequence). The CDR3 contains 12 residues. In DNA, the CDR3 is TGCAGTGCTAGTCGGGGGACCACTGAAGCTTTCTTT. Protein product: CSASRGTTEAFF.

V and J are TRBV5-4 and TRBJ1-1; 7 bases fit TRBD1. The length of the CDR3 is 18 residues. In germline, CDR1 is SGHNT, CDR2 YYREEE (reference sequence). Trimming removed 6 bases from V and 5 bases from J; junction bases left unmatched: 22. Here the CDR3 reads CASTPRPGDRDGNTEAFF. For the CDR3, the DNA is TGTGCCAGCACCCCTAGGCCGGGCGACAGGGACGGAAATACTGAAGCTTTCTTT.

CDR3 protein: CASSLVGRLQPQHF. The CDR3 DNA reads TGTGCCAGCAGCTTAGTGGGCAGGCTCCAGCCCCAGCATTTT. This rearrangement joins TRBV7-8 to TRBJ1-5; D gene uncertain. CDR3 length: 14 residues. Trimming removed 1 base at V and 7 bases at J, with 11 bases between. The V gene's germline CDR1 is SGHVS and CDR2 FQNEAQ.

The chain links TRBV2 to TRBJ1-2; D is unresolved. Trimming stripped 6 bases from V and 2 bases from J, with 4 bases between. CDR1 and CDR2 (germline): SNHLY, FYNNEI. The CDR3 loop spans 11 amino acids. The CDR3 region has the DNA TGTGCCAGCAGCGTAAACTATGGCTACACCTTC. Protein product: CASSVNYGYTF.

This rearrangement joins TRBV4-1 to TRBJ1-5, with no clear D. From germline, CDR1 is MGHRA and CDR2 YSYEKL. Trimming stripped 1 base from V and 5 bases from J, with 15 bases between. The CDR3 has 16 amino acids. Here the CDR3 reads CASSQADWKSHQPQHF. CDR3 nucleotides: TGCGCCAGCAGCCAAGCAGACTGGAAGTCTCATCAGCCCCAGCATTTT.

The J gene is TRBJ2-1, the V gene TRBV11-2; D is uncertain. V was trimmed by 8 bases and J by 6 bases, leaving 8 bases between them. The CDR3 spans 11 residues. Germline V CDR1 and CDR2: SGHAT, FQNNGV. The CDR3 sequence is CASCERNEQFF. The CDR3 DNA sequence: TGTGCCAGCTGCGAACGCAATGAGCAGTTCTTC.

The DNA of the CDR3 is TGTGCCAGCAGCCGGGCGGGAGGCTCAACCTCCTACAATGAGCAGTTCTTC. This encodes CASSRAGGSTSYNEQFF. This rearrangement joins TRBV9 to TRBJ2-1; 8 nucleotides align to TRBD2. The germline gives CDR1 SGDLS, CDR2 YYNGEE. The CDR3 sequence is 17 residues long. With V trimmed by 4 bases and J by 0 bases, 9 bases remained unmatched.

The V and J genes are TRBV6-5 and TRBJ1-5, with TRBD1 matching 10 bases. The CDR3 covers 15 residues. The germline V gene encodes CDR1 MNHEY and CDR2 SVGAGI. Trimming removed 5 bases from V and 2 bases from J; junction bases left unmatched: 3. The CDR3, as DNA: TGTGCCAGCAGTCCCGGGACAGGGGGCAATCAGCCCCAGCATTTT. Its protein is CASSPGTGGNQPQHF.

This chain uses TRBV2 with TRBJ1-1; D remains unclear. Germline CDR1 reads SNHLY; CDR2 reads FYNNEI. This CDR3 has 13 residues. The V end was cut by 4 bases, the J end by 1 base, with 7 bases between. Written as DNA, the CDR3 is TGTGCCAGCAGTGTTGGGCCGAACACTGAAGCTTTCTTT. Its translation: CASSVGPNTEAFF.

This clone was recorded a few times. CDR3 region: CASSPDRGSGYTF. CDR3 DNA: TGTGCCAGCAGCCCGGACAGGGGGAGCGGCTACACCTTC. The rearrangement joins TRBV7-3 to TRBJ1-2; 10 nucleotides agree with TRBD1. This CDR3 region has 13 residues. Trimming removed 5 bases from V and 8 bases from J; junction bases left unmatched: 5. Looked up from germline, CDR1 is SGHTA and CDR2 is FQGTGA.

This clone turned up a few times. The genes are TRBV11-2 and TRBJ2-2; 14 nucleotides align to TRBD2. V gave up 5 bases and J gave up 7 bases; unmatched junction bases: 6. The CDR3 length is 16 residues. Germline CDR1 and CDR2: SGHAT and FQNNGV. For the CDR3, the DNA is TGTGCCAGCAGCCTCGGACTAGCGGGGGGTGGCGGGGAGCTGTTTTTT. Its translation: CASSLGLAGGGGELFF.

This clone was seen a handful of times. The V and J genes are TRBV6-5 and TRBJ1-6; D remains ambiguous. CDR1 is MNHEY, CDR2 SVGAGI, per germline. CDR3 length: 15 residues. Trimming removed 6 bases from V and 5 bases from J, with 14 bases in between. The CDR3 DNA reads as TGTGCCAGCAGACCCGACACTTGGGATAATTCACCCCTCCACTTT. It codes for CASRPDTWDNSPLHF.

The chain employs TRBV18 and TRBJ2-1; no firm D call. CDR1 and CDR2 from the germline V gene are KGHSH and LQKENI. CDR3 length: 14 residues. V was pared by 1 base and J by 8 bases, with 12 bases between. The CDR3 nucleotides read TGTGCCAGCTCACCACGGTCAGGAAATGATGAGCAGTTCTTC. Translating gives CASSPRSGNDEQFF. Looking up the rest from reference TRBV18 and TRBJ2-1 gives the full variable domain: NAGVMQNPRHLVRRRGQEARLRCSPMKGHSHVYWYRQLPEEGLKFMVYLQKENIIDESGMPKERFSAEFPKEGPSILRIQQVVRGDSAAYFCASSPRSGNDEQFFGPGTRLTVL.